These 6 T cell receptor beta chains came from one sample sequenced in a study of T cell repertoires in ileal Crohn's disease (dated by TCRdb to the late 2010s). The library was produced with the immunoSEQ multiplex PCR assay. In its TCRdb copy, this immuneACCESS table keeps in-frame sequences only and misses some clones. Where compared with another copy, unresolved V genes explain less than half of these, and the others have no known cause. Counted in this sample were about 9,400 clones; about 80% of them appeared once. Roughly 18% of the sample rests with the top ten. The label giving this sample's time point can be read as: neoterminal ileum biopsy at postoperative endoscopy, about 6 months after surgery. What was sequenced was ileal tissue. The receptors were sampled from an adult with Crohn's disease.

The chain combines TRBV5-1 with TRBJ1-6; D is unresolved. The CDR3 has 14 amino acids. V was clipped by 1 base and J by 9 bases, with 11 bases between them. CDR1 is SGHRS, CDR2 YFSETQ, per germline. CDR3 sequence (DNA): TGCGCCAGCAGCTTGACGGGTATCTCTTCACCCCTCCACTTT. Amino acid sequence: CASSLTGISSPLHF.

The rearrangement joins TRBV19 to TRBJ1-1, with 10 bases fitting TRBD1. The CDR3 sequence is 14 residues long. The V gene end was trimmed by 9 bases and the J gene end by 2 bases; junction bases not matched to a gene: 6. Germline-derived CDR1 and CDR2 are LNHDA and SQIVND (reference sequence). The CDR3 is CASEDRGRNTEAFF. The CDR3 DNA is TGTGCCAGCGAAGACAGGGGGCGAAACACTGAAGCTTTCTTT.

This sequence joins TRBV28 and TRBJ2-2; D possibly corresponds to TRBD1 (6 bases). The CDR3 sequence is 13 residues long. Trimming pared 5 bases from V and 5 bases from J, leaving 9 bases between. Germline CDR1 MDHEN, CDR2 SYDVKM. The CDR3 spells CASSRTGTGELFF. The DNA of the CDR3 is TGTGCCAGCAGTCGAACAGGGACCGGGGAGCTGTTTTTT. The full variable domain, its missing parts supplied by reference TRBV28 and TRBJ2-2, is DVKVTQSSRYLVKRTGEKVFLECVQDMDHENMFWYRQDPGLGLRLIYFSYDVKMKEKGDIPEGYSVSREKKERFSLILESASTNQTSMYLCASSRTGTGELFFGEGSRLTVL.

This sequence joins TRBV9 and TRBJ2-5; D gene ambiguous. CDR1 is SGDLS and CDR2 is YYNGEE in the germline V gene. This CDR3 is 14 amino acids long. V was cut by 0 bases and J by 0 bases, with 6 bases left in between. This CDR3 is CASSVEQHQETQYF. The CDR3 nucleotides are TGTGCCAGCAGCGTAGAACAGCACCAAGAGACCCAGTACTTC. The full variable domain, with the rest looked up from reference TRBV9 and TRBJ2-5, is DSGVTQTPKHLITATGQRVTLRCSPRSGDLSVYWYQQSLDQGLQFLIQYYNGEERAKGNILERFSAQQFPDLHSELNLSSLELGDSALYFCASSVEQHQETQYFGPGTRLLVL.

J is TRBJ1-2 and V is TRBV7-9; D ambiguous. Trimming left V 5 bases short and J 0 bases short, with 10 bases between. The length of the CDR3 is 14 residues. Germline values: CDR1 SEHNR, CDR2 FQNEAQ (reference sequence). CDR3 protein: CASSTATANYGYTF. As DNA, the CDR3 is TGTGCCAGCAGCACTGCTACAGCTAACTATGGCTACACCTTC.

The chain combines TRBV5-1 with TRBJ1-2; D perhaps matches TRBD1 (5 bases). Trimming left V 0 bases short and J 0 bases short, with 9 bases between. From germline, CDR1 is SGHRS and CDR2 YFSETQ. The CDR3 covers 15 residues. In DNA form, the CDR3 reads TGCGCCAGCAGCTTGGCCGGGACTACTAACTATGGCTACACCTTC. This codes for CASSLAGTTNYGYTF.